This T cell receptor beta chain was sequenced in a study of shared clonotypes between healthy human individuals. This CDR3 is 15 amino acids long. The ends were cut back, 4 bases at V and 2 bases at J, with 17 bases in the middle. The V gene's germline CDR1 is GTSNPN and CDR2 SVGIG (reference sequence). Each replicate PCR on the sorted subsets used around 200 ng DNA (around 30,000 T cell genomes). Study processing details: Filtering differed, since immunoSEQ gave only junction sequences and no quality scores. Clones were read by immunoSEQ multiplex PCR, and TCRdb kept only the in-frame ones, dropping some. The DNA was the basis for D and trimming; V, J and clone size are from that table. The sample lists about 2.3 million clones; about nine tenths were seen once. Findings and limits, study-wide: Generation of non-shared clonotypes was less probable than generation of clonotypes shared by all four donors. Sampling covered blood only; tissue repertoires likely differ.

With respect to this clone: The antigen remains undetermined.

This sequence was found in a man aged 18-30 years in good health. Some clones in this sample may be carry-over from other donors' samples. The specimen was naive CD4+ T cells from PBMCs. Described subset: CD45RA+ positively selected. The rearrangement joins TRBV30 to TRBJ2-5; no definite D call. CDR3 region: CAWTRSGTTQETQYF. For the CDR3, the DNA is TGTGCCTGGACCCGGTCGGGCACTACTCAAGAGACCCAGTACTTC.